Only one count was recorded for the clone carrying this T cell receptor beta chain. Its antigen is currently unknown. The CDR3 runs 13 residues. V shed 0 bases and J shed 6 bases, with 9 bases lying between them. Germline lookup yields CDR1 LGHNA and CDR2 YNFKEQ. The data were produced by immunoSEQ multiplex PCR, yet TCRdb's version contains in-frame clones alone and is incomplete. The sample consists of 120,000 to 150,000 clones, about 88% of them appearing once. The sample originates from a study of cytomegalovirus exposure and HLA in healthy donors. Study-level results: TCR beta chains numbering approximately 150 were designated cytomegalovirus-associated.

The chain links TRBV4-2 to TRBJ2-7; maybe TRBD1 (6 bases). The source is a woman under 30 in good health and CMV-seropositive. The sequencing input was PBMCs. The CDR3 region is CASSQDLGGEQYF. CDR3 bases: TGTGCCAGCAGCCAAGATTTAGGGGGCGAGCAGTACTTC.